A selection of T cell receptor beta chains follows, all from one sample in a study of T-cell reconstitution after alpha-beta-depleted transplantation in children. TCRdb ran MiXCR on the PCR reads and lists one entry per CDR3 protein. The sample lists over 400,000 distinct CDR3 sequences, approximately 42% occurring once. The sample consisted of PBMCs, taken before TCRalphabeta/CD19-depleted stem cell transplant. All receptors derive from a girl aged 2 to 10 with aplastic anemia, due to receive a stem cell transplant. The CDR3 runs from the conserved cysteine through the conserved F or W. The D gene is left open where the match is weak. Rows may omit the clone size; those that give it use once, few, many or a size class.

CASSLVQGPYNEQFF | TGCGCCAGCAGCTTGGTTCAGGGGCCCTACAATGAGCAGTTCTTC | . | few | TRBJ2-1 | TRBV5-1
CASRERNEQYF | TGTGCCAGCAGAGAGCGCAACGAGCAGTACTTC | . | few | TRBJ2-7 | TRBV28
CASSQNPPGDLSYEQYF | TGCGCCAGCAGCCAGAATCCCCCAGGGGACCTCTCCTACGAGCAGTACTTC | . | once | TRBJ2-7 | TRBV4-1
CASSQGIGSPLGNEQFF | TGTGCCAGCAGCCAAGGTATAGGCTCGCCCCTCGGCAATGAGCAGTTCTTC | . | . | TRBJ2-1 | TRBV14
CSAEGLAGGDLYEQYF | TGCAGTGCTGAGGGACTAGCGGGAGGCGACCTCTACGAGCAGTACTTC | TRBD2 | many | TRBJ2-7 | TRBV20-1
CATSRDGGQGTYNEQFF | TGTGCCACCAGCAGAGATGGTGGACAGGGGACCTACAATGAGCAGTTCTTC | TRBD1 | many | TRBJ2-1 | TRBV15
CSARTPTGTRGYGYTF | TGCAGTGCTAGAACCCCTACGGGAACGCGGGGCTATGGCTACACCTTC | . | few | TRBJ1-2 | TRBV20-1
CSARGNQVVFSYEQYF | TGCAGTGCTAGGGGCAATCAGGTGGTATTCTCCTACGAGCAGTACTTC | . | few | TRBJ2-7 | TRBV20-1
CSAREGGRYEQYF | TGCAGTGCTAGAGAGGGCGGGAGGTACGAGCAGTACTTC | TRBD2 | . | TRBJ2-7 | TRBV20-1
CASSEDTSGVYNEQFF | TGCGCCAGCAGTGAGGATACTAGCGGGGTCTACAATGAGCAGTTCTTC | TRBD2 | . | TRBJ2-1 | TRBV10-1
CASSPLQGANGNTIYF | TGCGCCAGCAGCCCTTTACAGGGGGCGAACGGAAACACCATATATTTT | TRBD1 | . | TRBJ1-3 | TRBV5-1
CASSQASGAGELFF | TGTGCCAGCAGCCAGGCGAGCGGGGCCGGGGAGCTGTTTTTT | TRBD2 | . | TRBJ2-2 | TRBV7-3
CASSFPGPRFEQFF | TGTGCCAGCAGCTTCCCGGGACCACGCTTTGAGCAGTTCTTC | . | few | TRBJ2-1 | TRBV7-9
CSAQAGAIGGELFF | TGCAGTGCTCAAGCGGGAGCGATCGGCGGGGAGCTGTTTTTT | TRBD2 | few | TRBJ2-2 | TRBV20-1
CSARIGDRESYEQYF | TGCAGTGCTAGAATTGGGGACAGGGAAAGCTACGAGCAGTACTTC | TRBD1 | . | TRBJ2-7 | TRBV20-1
CASSSSGLVGWGYEQYF | TGTGCCAGCAGTTCTTCAGGACTAGTCGGGTGGGGCTACGAGCAGTACTTC | TRBD2 | . | TRBJ2-7 | TRBV27
CSAGDLTNEQFF | TGCAGTGCTGGGGACTTGACGAATGAGCAGTTCTTC | . | few | TRBJ2-1 | TRBV20-1